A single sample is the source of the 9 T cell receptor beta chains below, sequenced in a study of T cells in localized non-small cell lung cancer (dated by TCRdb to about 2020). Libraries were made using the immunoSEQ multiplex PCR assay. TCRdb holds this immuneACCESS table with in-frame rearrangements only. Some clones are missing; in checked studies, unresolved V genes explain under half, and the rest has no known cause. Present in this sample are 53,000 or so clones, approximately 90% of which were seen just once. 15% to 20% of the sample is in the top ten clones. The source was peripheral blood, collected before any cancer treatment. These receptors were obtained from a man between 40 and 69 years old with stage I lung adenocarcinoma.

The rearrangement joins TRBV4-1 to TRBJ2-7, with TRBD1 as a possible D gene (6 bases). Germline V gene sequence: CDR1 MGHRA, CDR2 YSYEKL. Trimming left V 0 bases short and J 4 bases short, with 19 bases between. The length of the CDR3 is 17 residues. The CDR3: CASSQDIPPGAIYEQYF. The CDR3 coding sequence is TGCGCCAGCAGCCAAGATATCCCCCCAGGGGCGATATACGAGCAGTACTTC.

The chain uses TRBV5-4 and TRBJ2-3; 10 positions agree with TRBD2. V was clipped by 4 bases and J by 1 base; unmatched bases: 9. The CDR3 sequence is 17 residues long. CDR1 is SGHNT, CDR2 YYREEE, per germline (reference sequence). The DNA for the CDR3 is TGTGCCAGCAGCGGGGAGCGGGAGGGCCATGGCACAGATACGCAGTATTTT. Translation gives CASSGEREGHGTDTQYF.

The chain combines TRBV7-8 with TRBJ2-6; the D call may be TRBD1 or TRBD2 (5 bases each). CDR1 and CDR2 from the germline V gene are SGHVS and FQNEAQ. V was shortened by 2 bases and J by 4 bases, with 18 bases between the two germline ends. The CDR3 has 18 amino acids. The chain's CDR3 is CASSLPRAGTGGANVLTF. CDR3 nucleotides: TGTGCCAGCAGCTTACCCAGGGCAGGGACCGGGGGGGCCAACGTCCTGACTTTC.

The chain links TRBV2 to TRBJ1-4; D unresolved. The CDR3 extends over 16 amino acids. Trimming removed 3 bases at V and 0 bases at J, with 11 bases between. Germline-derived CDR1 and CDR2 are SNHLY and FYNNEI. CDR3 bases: TGTGCCAGCAGTGACCCCTACATTGCAACTAATGAAAAACTGTTTTTT. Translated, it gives CASSDPYIATNEKLFF.

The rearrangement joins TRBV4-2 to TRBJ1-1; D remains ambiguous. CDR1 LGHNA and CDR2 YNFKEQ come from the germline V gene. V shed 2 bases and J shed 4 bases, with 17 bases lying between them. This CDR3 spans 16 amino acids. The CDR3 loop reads CASSQMTTADGTEAFF. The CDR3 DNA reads TGTGCCAGCAGCCAAATGACTACCGCGGATGGCACTGAAGCTTTCTTT.

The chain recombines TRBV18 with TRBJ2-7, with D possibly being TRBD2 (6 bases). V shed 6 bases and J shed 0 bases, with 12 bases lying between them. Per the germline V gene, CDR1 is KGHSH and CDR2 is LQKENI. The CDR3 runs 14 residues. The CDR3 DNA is TGTGCCAGCTCGCGTCGGGAGAGCTCCTACGAGCAGTACTTC. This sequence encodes CASSRRESSYEQYF.

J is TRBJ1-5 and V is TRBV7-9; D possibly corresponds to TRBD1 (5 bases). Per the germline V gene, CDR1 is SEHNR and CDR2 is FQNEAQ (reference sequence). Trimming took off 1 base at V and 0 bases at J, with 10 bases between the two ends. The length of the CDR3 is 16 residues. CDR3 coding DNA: TGTGCCAGCAGCTTAGGTCGGGGGATTAGCAATCAGCCCCAGCATTTT. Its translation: CASSLGRGISNQPQHF.

CDR3 sequence: CASSESGYRGYGYTF. The CDR3 DNA reads TGTGCCAGCAGTGAAAGTGGGTACAGGGGATACGGCTACACCTTC. The rearrangement joins TRBV6-1 to TRBJ1-2; 7 bases align to TRBD1. The CDR3 loop spans 15 amino acids. Germline V CDR1 and CDR2: MNHNS, SASEGT. Trimming took 2 bases from V and 8 from J; bases not matched to a gene: 11.

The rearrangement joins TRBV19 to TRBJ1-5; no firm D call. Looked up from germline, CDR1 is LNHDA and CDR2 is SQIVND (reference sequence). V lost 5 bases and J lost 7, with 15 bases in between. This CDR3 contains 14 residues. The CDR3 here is CASSPGSWRQPQHF. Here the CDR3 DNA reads TGTGCCAGTAGTCCTGGCAGCTGGCGGCAGCCCCAGCATTTT.